Below are 11 T cell receptor beta chains sequenced from a single sample in a study of esophageal squamous cell carcinoma tumors. PCR used a TCR alpha or TCR beta constant-region primer with a P20EA primer, then nested PCR with CA2 or CB2. TCR genes were amplified by unbiased adaptor ligation RT-PCR, with reverse transcription primed by a polyT18-containing BSL-18E primer. A single record per CDR3 protein comes from TCRdb applying MiXCR to the 5' RACE reads. Of 1,000 to 1,500 distinct CDR3 sequences listed, around 13% were seen once; the top ten hold 25% to 40%. The specimen was tumor tissue. The receptors were gathered from a man between 50 and 79 years old with esophageal squamous cell carcinoma.

By frequency in the sample, this clonotype is medium-sized. The chain joins TRBV11-2 to TRBJ2-7, with TRBD2 matching 8 bases. There are 16 residues in the CDR3. Losses at the gene ends were 4 bases for V and 1 base for J; bases not matched to a gene: 9. Germline CDR1 reads SGHAT; CDR2 reads FQNNGV. CDR3 residues: CASSSNVGLASYEQYF. Here the CDR3 DNA reads TGTGCCAGCAGCTCAAATGTCGGACTAGCTTCCTACGAGCAGTACTTC.

This clonotype has a handful of counts. CDR3 protein: CASSLTGTGDSKQYF. CDR3 bases: TGTGCCAGCAGTCTAACCGGGACAGGGGATTCCAAGCAGTACTTC. This chain connects TRBV27 to TRBJ2-7, with 10 bases fitting TRBD1. The germline CDR1 and CDR2 sequences are MNHEY and SMNVEV (reference sequence). This CDR3 region has 15 residues. The J segment lost 8 bases and the V segment lost 5 bases, leaving 12 bases of the junction unmatched.

Of note for this clonotype: This clone may be a read error of a much larger clone one base away. The chain combines TRBV6-2 or TRBV6-3 with TRBJ2-5; the D gene could be TRBD1 or TRBD2 (6 bases each). CDR1 is MNHEY and CDR2 is SVGEGT in the germline V gene. Trimming stripped 10 bases from V and 1 base from J, with 13 bases between. The CDR3 is 13 residues long. The CDR3 spells CATSGASQETQYF. CDR3 sequence (DNA): TGTGCCACCTCGGGGGCGTCCCAAGAGACCCAGTACTTC.

This clonotype was seen a few times. A read error is possible here, since a much larger clone lies one base away. V is TRBV5-1 and J is TRBJ2-5, with D hard to call. V lost 3 bases to trimming and J lost 4 bases, with 13 bases between them. CDR1 SGHRS and CDR2 YFSETQ come from the germline V gene. This CDR3 is built from 14 residues. CDR3 sequence reads: CASSSQDSGETQYF. The CDR3 region has the DNA TGCGCCAGCAGCTCCCAGGATTCGGGAGAGACCCAGTACTTC.

This clonotype counts as medium-sized. The rearrangement links TRBV5-6 to TRBJ1-2; 9 bases match TRBD1. CDR1 and CDR2 from the germline V gene are SGHDT and YYEEEE. The V gene end was trimmed by 5 bases and the J gene end by 5 bases; junction bases not matched to a gene: 7. The CDR3 loop spans 14 amino acids. CDR3 DNA: TGTGCCAGCAGGTCTAGGACAGGGGCATATGGCTACACCTTC. Encoded protein: CASRSRTGAYGYTF.

This clonotype is judged medium-sized. This rearrangement joins TRBV2 to TRBJ2-7; D is uncertain. This CDR3 spans 13 amino acids. Between the trimmed V and J ends, which lost 4 bases and 1 base, there was a span of 8 bases. Germline CDR1 reads SNHLY; CDR2 reads FYNNEI. The CDR3 DNA is TGTGCCAGCAGTGGGGCCACGTCCTACGAGCAGTACTTC. Translation gives CASSGATSYEQYF.

Within the sample, this clonotype is medium-sized (0.01 to 0.1%). The chain combines TRBV20-1 with TRBJ2-1; possible D gene TRBD2, 6 bases. V shed 6 bases and J shed 3 bases, with 18 bases lying between them. The CDR3 runs to 15 residues. Germline CDR1 DFQATT, CDR2 SNEGSKA (reference sequence). The CDR3 DNA sequence: TGCAGTGCAAATAAACGGGACTCCCACTACAATGAGCAGTTCTTC. Its protein is CSANKRDSHYNEQFF.

Within the sample, this clonotype is medium-sized (0.01 to 0.1%). The genes are TRBV5-6 and TRBJ2-5; 9 nucleotides line up with TRBD2. The CDR3 spans 15 residues. The germline V gene encodes CDR1 SGHDT and CDR2 YYEEEE. V lost 1 base, J lost 0 bases, and 1 base stayed unmatched. CDR3 loop: CASSLTSGYQETQYF. CDR3 nucleotide sequence: TGTGCCAGCAGCTTGACTAGCGGGTACCAAGAGACCCAGTACTTC. The full variable domain, rest sourced from reference TRBV5-6 and TRBJ2-5, is DAGVTQSPTHLIKTRGQQVTLRCSPKSGHDTVSWYQQALGQGPQFIFQYYEEEERQRGNFPDRFSGHQFPNYSSELNVNALLLGDSALYLCASSLTSGYQETQYFGPGTRLLVL.

This clonotype was seen only once. This could be a read error, since a much larger clone is one nucleotide away. The chain joins TRBV5-6 to TRBJ2-7; 8 bases are a match to TRBD1. Trimming cost V 9 bases and J 3 bases; bases outside gene matches: 11. The germline gives CDR1 SGHDT, CDR2 YYEEEE. The CDR3 has 14 amino acids. Here the CDR3 reads CANSLGDRHYEQYF. Written as DNA, the CDR3 is TGTGCCAACAGTTTGGGGGACAGGCACTACGAGCAGTACTTC.

The genes are TRBV28 and TRBJ1-6; D call uncertain. The germline gives CDR1 MDHEN, CDR2 SYDVKM. V dropped 6 bases and J dropped 6 bases, with 15 bases sitting between them. The CDR3 loop spans 15 amino acids. In DNA form, the CDR3 reads TGTGCCAGCAGCGCGGGAGGAGCTTCTAATTCACCCCTCCACTTT. Its translation: CASSAGGASNSPLHF.

Concerning this clonotype itself: This may be a read error: a much more frequent sequence differs by one nucleotide. The chain recombines TRBV29-1 with TRBJ2-2, with 9 nucleotides matching TRBD2. The CDR3 contains 14 residues. CDR1 and CDR2 from the germline V gene are SQVTM and ANQGSEA. The CDR3 loop is CGVEGLAGTGELFF. The CDR3 DNA is TGCGGCGTTGAGGGCCTAGCGGGAACCGGGGAGCTGTTTTTT.